This TCR beta chain was obtained from a study of cytomegalovirus exposure and HLA in healthy donors. Points from the study as a whole: Equally common other TCR beta chains were less clonally expanded than HLA-associated ones, a later analysis found.

The PCR had 60 Vbeta and 13 Jbeta primers. Some clones are missing from TCRdb's copy, which holds only in-frame ones; the method was immunoSEQ multiplex PCR. The sample contains around 50,000 clones, around 83% of which appear only once. Only one count was recorded for this clone. The antigen remains unidentified. V lost 6 bases to trimming and J lost 5 bases, with 19 bases between them. The CDR3 extends over 15 amino acids. Germline V gene sequence: CDR1 MNHEY, CDR2 SVGAGI. The TCR comes from a man in his forties in good health and CMV-seronegative. Sequenced material: PBMCs. The chain recombines TRBV6-5 with TRBJ2-5; TRBD2 is a possible D gene (6 bases). Here the CDR3 reads CASSMGGGSGETQYF. The CDR3 DNA reads TGTGCCAGCAGCATGGGTGGGGGGTCGGGGGAGACCCAGTACTTC.